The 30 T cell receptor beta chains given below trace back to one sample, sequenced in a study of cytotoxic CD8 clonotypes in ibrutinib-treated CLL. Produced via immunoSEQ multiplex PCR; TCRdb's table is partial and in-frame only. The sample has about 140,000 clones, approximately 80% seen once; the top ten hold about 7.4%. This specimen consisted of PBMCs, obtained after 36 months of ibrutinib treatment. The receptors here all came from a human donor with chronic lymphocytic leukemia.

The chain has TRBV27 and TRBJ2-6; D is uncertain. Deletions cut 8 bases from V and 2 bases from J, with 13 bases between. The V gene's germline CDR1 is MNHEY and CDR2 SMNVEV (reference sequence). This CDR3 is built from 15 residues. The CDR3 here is CASGPGAPGANVLTF. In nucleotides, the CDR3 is TGTGCCAGCGGCCCGGGCGCACCTGGGGCCAACGTCCTGACTTTC.

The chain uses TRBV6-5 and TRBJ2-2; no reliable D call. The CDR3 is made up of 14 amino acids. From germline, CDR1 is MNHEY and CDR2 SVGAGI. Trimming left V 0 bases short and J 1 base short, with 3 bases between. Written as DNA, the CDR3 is TGTGCCAGCAGTTACTCCAGGAACACCGGGGAGCTGTTTTTT. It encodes CASSYSRNTGELFF.

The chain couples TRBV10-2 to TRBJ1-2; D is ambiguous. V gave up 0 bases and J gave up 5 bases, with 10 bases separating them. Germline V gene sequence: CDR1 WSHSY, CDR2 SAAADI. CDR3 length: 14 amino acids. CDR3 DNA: TGCGCCAGCAGTGAGTCGGATAGGGCGTATGGCTACACCTTC. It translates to CASSESDRAYGYTF.

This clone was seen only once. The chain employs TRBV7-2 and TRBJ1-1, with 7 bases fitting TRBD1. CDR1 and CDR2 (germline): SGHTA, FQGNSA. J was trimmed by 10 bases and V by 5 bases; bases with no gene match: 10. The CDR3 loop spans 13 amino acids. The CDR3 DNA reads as TGTGCCAGCAGCCCTGACAGGGTTGGTCGAGCTTTCTTT. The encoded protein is CASSPDRVGRAFF.

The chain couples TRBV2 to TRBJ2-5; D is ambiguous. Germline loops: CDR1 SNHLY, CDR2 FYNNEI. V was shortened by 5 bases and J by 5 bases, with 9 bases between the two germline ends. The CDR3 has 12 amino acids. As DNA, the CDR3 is TGTGCCAGCAGTTTCGCCGACGAGACCCAGTACTTC. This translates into CASSFADETQYF.

CDR3 loop: CASGQNYGYTF. The CDR3 nucleotides read TGTGCCAGCGGACAGAACTATGGCTACACCTTC. The chain combines TRBV2 with TRBJ1-2; perhaps TRBD1 as D (6 bases). V lost 8 bases and J 2 bases, leaving 6 bases between the germline ends. Germline V gene data show CDR1 as SNHLY and CDR2 as FYNNEI. The CDR3 has 11 residues.

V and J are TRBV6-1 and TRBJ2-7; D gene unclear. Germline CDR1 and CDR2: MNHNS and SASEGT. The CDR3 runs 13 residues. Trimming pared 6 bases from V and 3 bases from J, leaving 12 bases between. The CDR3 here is CASRGRVVYEQYF. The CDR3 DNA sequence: TGTGCCAGCAGAGGTAGGGTGGTCTACGAGCAGTACTTC.

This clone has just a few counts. CDR3 sequence: CASPPPLMRLHRGSDYGYTF. In nucleotides, the CDR3 is TGTGCCAGTCCGCCACCCCTCATGAGACTGCACAGGGGTAGTGACTATGGCTACACCTTC. This chain connects TRBV19 to TRBJ1-2, with 7 bases that match TRBD1. The CDR3 covers 20 residues. With V trimmed by 8 bases and J by 3 bases, 27 bases remained unmatched. Germline lookup yields CDR1 LNHDA and CDR2 SQIVND (reference sequence). Filled out from reference TRBV19 and TRBJ1-2, the complete variable domain reads DGGITQSPKYLFRKEGQNVTLSCEQNLNHDAMYWYRQDPGQGLRLIYYSQIVNDFQKGDIAEGYSVSREKKESFPLTVTSAQKNPTAFYLCASPPPLMRLHRGSDYGYTFGSGTRLTVV.

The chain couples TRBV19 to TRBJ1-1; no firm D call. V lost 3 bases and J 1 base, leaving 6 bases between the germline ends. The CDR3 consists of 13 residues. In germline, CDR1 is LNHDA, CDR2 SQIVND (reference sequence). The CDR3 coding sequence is TGTGCCAGTAGTATCGGCCAGAACACTGAAGCTTTCTTT. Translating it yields CASSIGQNTEAFF. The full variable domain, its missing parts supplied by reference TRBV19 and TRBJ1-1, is DGGITQSPKYLFRKEGQNVTLSCEQNLNHDAMYWYRQDPGQGLRLIYYSQIVNDFQKGDIAEGYSVSREKKESFPLTVTSAQKNPTAFYLCASSIGQNTEAFFGQGTRLTVV.

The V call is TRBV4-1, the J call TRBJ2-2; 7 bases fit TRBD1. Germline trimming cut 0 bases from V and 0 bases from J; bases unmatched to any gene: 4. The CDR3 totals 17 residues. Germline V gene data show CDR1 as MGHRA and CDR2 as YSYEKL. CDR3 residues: CASSQEDQGANTGELFF. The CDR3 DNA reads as TGCGCCAGCAGCCAAGAGGATCAGGGGGCGAACACCGGGGAGCTGTTTTTT.

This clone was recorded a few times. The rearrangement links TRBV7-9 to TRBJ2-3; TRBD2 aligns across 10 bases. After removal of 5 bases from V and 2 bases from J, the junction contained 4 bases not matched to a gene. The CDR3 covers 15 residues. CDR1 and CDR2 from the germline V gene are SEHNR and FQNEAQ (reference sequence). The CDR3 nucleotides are TGTGCCAGCAGCCCGACTAGCGGGCACACAGATACGCAGTATTTT. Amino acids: CASSPTSGHTDTQYF.

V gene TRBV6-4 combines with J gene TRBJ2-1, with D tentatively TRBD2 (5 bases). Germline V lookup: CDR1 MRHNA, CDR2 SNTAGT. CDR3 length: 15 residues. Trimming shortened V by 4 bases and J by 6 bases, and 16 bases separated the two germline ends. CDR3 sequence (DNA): TGTGCCAGCAGTGCGGACCCTGAGGGTGGCAATGAGCAGTTCTTC. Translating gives CASSADPEGGNEQFF.

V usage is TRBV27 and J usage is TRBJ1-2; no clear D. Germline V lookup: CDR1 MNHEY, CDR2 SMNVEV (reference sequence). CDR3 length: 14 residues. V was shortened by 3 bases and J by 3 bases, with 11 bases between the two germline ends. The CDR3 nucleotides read TGTGCCAGCAGTTTGTGGGGAGAGGACTATGGCTACACCTTC. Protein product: CASSLWGEDYGYTF.

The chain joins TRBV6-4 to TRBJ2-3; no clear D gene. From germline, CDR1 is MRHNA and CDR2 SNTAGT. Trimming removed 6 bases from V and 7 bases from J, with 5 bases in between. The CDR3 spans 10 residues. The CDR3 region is CASRDHTQYF. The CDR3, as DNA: TGTGCCAGCAGAGACCATACGCAGTATTTT.

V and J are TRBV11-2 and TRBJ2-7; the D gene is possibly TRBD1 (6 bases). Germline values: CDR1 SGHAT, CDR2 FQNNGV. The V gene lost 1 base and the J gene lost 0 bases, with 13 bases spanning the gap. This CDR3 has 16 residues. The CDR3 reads CASSLALGRGSYEQYF. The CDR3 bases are TGTGCCAGCAGCTTAGCTTTGGGCAGGGGCTCCTACGAGCAGTACTTC.

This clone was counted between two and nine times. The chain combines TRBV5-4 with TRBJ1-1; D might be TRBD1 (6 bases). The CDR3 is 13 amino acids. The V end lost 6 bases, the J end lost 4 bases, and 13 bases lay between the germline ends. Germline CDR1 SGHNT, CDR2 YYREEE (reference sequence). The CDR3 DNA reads TGTGCCAGCAACCCACAGGGATCCACTGAAGCTTTCTTT. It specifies CASNPQGSTEAFF.

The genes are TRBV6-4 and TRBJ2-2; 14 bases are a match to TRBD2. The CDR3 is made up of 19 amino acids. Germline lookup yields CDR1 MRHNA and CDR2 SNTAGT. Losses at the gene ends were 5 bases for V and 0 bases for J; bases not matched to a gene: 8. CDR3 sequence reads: CASSPHGLAGGTNTGELFF. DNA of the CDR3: TGTGCCAGCAGTCCGCACGGACTAGCGGGAGGTACGAACACCGGGGAGCTGTTTTTT.

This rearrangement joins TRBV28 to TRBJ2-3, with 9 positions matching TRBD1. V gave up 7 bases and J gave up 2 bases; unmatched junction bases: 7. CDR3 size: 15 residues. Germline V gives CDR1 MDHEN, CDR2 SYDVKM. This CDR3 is CASTPDRGYTDTQYF. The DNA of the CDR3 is TGTGCCAGCACCCCGGACAGGGGCTACACAGATACGCAGTATTTT.

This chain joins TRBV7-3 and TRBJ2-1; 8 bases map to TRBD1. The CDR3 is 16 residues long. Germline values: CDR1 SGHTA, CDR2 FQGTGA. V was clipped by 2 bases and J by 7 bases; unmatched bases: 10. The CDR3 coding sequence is TGTGCCAGCAGCTTATTTGGGACAGGTAATATGAATGAGCAGTTCTTC. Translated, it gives CASSLFGTGNMNEQFF.

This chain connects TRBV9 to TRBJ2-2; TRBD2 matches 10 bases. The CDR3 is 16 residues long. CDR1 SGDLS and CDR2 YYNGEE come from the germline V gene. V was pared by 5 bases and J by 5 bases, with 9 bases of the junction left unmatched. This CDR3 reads CASSDHSGRWTGELFF. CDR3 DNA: TGTGCCAGCAGTGACCATAGCGGGAGGTGGACCGGGGAGCTGTTTTTT.

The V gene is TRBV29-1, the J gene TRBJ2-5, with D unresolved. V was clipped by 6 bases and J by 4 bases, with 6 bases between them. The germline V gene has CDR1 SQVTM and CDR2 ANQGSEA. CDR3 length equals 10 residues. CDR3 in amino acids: CSVRRETQYF. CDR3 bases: TGCAGCGTCAGGCGAGAGACCCAGTACTTC.

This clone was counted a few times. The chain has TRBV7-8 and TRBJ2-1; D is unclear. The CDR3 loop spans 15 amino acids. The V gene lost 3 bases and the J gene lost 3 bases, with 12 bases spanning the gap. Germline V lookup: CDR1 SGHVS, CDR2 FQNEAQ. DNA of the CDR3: TGTGCCAGCAGCTTTTTAGAACGAGGCTACAATGAGCAGTTCTTC. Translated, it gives CASSFLERGYNEQFF.

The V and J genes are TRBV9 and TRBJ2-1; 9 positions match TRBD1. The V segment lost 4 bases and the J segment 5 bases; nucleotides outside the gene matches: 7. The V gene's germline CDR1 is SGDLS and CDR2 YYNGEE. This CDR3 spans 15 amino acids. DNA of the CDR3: TGTGCCAGCAGCATTGGGGGACAGGGCGACAATGAGCAGTTCTTC. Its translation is CASSIGGQGDNEQFF.

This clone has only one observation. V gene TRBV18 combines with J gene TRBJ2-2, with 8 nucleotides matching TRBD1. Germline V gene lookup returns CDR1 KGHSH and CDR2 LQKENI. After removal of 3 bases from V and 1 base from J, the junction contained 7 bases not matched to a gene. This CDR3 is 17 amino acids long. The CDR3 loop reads CASSPWAGTGNTGELFF. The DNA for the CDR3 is TGTGCCAGCTCACCGTGGGCCGGGACAGGGAACACCGGGGAGCTGTTTTTT. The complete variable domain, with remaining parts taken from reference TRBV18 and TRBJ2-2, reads NAGVMQNPRHLVRRRGQEARLRCSPMKGHSHVYWYRQLPEEGLKFMVYLQKENIIDESGMPKERFSAEFPKEGPSILRIQQVVRGDSAAYFCASSPWAGTGNTGELFFGEGSRLTVL.

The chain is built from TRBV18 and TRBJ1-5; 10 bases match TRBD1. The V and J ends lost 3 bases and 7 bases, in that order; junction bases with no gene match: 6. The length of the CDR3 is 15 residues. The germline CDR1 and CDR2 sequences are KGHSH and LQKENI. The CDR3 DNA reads TGTGCCAGCTCACCCGACAGGGGGCTTTGGCAGCCCCAGCATTTT. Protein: CASSPDRGLWQPQHF.

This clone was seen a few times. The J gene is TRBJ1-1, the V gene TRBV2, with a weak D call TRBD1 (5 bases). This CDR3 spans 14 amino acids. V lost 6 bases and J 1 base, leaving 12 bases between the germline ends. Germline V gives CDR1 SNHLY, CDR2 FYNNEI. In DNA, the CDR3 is TGTGCCAGCAGACTCCGGGGGGGGAACACTGAAGCTTTCTTT. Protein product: CASRLRGGNTEAFF.

The CDR3 is CASSGTGVGTEAFF. The CDR3 nucleotides are TGCGCCAGCAGTGGGACAGGGGTGGGCACTGAAGCTTTCTTT. This chain links TRBV5-1 with TRBJ1-1; 10 positions agree with TRBD1. This CDR3 is built from 14 residues. The V gene's germline CDR1 is SGHRS and CDR2 YFSETQ. J was trimmed by 4 bases and V by 5 bases; bases with no gene match: 5.

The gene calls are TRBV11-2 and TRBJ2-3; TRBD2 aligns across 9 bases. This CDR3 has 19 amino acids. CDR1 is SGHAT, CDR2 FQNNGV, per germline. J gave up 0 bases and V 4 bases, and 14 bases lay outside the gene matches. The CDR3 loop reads CASSSGRGRLAASTDTQYF. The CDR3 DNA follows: TGTGCCAGCAGCTCCGGCCGGGGGAGACTAGCGGCTAGCACAGATACGCAGTATTTT.

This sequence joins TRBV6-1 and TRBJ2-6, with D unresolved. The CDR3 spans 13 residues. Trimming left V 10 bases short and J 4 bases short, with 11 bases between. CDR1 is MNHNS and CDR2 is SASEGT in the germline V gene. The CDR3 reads CATSYLGANVLTF. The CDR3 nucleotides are TGTGCCACCTCTTACTTAGGGGCCAACGTCCTGACTTTC.

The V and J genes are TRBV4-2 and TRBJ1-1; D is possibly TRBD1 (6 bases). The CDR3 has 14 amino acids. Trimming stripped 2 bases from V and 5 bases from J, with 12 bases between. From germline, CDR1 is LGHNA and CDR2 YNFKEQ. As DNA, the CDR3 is TGTGCCAGCAGCCAATACAGGGTCGCAACTGAAGCTTTCTTT. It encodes CASSQYRVATEAFF.